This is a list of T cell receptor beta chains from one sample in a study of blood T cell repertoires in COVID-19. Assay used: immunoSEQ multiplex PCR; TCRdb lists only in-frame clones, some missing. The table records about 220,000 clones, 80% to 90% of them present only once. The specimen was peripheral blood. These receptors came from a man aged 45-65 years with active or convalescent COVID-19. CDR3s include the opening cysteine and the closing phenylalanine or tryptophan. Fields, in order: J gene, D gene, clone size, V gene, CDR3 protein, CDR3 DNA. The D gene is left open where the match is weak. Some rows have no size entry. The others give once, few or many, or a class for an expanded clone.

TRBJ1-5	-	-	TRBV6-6	CASSSSGQGSVQPQHF	TGTGCCAGCAGTTCCTCTGGCCAGGGGTCGGTGCAGCCCCAGCATTTT
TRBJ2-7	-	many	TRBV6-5	CASSYSPNSYEQYF	TGTGCCAGCAGTTACTCCCCTAACTCCTACGAGCAGTACTTC
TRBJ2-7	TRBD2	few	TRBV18	CASSPSQGREVYEQYF	TGTGCCAGCTCACCTAGCCAAGGACGGGAGGTCTACGAGCAGTACTTC
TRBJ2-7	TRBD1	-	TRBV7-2	CASSLEQGVGYEQYF	TGTGCCAGCAGCTTAGAACAGGGGGTGGGGTACGAGCAGTACTTC
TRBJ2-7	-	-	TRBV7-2	CASSLAGGGGAYEQYF	TGTGCCAGCAGCTTAGCAGGAGGGGGGGGTGCCTACGAGCAGTACTTC
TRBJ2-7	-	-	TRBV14	CASSQQGFGSYEQYF	TGTGCCAGCAGCCAACAGGGATTTGGGTCCTACGAGCAGTACTTC
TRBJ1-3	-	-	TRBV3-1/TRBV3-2	CASSQESVSGNTIYF	TGTGCCAGCAGCCAAGAGTCAGTCTCTGGAAACACCATATATTTT
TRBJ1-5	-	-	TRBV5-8	CASSFGEGLQPQHF	TGTGCCAGCAGCTTCGGGGAGGGTCTCCAGCCCCAGCATTTT
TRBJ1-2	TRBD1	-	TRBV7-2	CASSPEGARGSRGYTF	TGTGCCAGCAGCCCAGAGGGGGCGAGGGGTAGCCGAGGCTACACCTTC
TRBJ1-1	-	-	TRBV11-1	CASSLSFTLSEAFF	TGTGCCAGCAGCCTCTCCTTCACGCTGAGCGAAGCTTTCTTT
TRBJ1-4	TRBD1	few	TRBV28	CASSGDRGEEKLFF	TGTGCCAGCAGCGGGGACAGGGGCGAGGAAAAACTGTTTTTT
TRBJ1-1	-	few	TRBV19	CASRFGPAGTEAFF	TGTGCCAGTCGCTTCGGACCGGCGGGCACTGAAGCTTTCTTT
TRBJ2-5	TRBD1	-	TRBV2	CASSLSRDRQETQYF	TGTGCCAGCAGTCTAAGCCGGGACAGACAAGAGACCCAGTACTTC
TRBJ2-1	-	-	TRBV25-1	CASSAAGGFYNEQFF	TGTGCCAGCAGTGCCGCCGGAGGGTTCTACAATGAGCAGTTCTTC
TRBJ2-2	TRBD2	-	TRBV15	CATSRDRGTVAGGGAGELFF	TGTGCCACCAGCAGAGATAGAGGGACCGTAGCGGGAGGCGGGGCCGGGGAGCTGTTTTTT
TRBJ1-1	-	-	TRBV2	CASSDQGRVTEAFF	TGTGCCAGCAGTGATCAGGGCCGTGTAACTGAAGCTTTCTTT
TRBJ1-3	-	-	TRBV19	CASGGAYGTIYF	TGTGCCAGTGGCGGAGCATACGGGACCATATATTTT
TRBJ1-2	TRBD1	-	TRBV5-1	CASSSLTGGNYGYTF	TGCGCCAGCAGCTCCCTTACAGGGGGTAACTATGGCTACACCTTC
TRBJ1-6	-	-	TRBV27	CASSSLGSPSTSPLHF	TGTGCCAGCAGTTCACTAGGGTCCCCTTCCACTTCACCCCTCCACTTT
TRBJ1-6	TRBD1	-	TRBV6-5	CASYPQGDSPLHF	TGTGCCAGCTACCCCCAGGGGGACTCACCCCTCCACTTT
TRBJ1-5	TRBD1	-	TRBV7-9	CASSSTQGVGNQPQHF	TGTGCCAGCAGCTCTACTCAGGGGGTGGGCAATCAGCCCCAGCATTTT
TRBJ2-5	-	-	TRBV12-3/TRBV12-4	CASSPRGWETQYF	TGTGCCAGCAGTCCTCGGGGGTGGGAGACCCAGTACTTC
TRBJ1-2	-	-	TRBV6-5	CASQGNYGYTF	TGTGCCAGCCAGGGGAACTATGGCTACACCTTC
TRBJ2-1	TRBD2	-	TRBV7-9	CASSWSGALRNEQFF	TGTGCCAGCAGCTGGAGCGGGGCCCTAAGGAATGAGCAGTTCTTC
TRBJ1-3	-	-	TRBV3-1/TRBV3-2	CASSQRDSGNTIYF	TGTGCCAGCAGCCAACGGGACTCTGGAAACACCATATATTTT